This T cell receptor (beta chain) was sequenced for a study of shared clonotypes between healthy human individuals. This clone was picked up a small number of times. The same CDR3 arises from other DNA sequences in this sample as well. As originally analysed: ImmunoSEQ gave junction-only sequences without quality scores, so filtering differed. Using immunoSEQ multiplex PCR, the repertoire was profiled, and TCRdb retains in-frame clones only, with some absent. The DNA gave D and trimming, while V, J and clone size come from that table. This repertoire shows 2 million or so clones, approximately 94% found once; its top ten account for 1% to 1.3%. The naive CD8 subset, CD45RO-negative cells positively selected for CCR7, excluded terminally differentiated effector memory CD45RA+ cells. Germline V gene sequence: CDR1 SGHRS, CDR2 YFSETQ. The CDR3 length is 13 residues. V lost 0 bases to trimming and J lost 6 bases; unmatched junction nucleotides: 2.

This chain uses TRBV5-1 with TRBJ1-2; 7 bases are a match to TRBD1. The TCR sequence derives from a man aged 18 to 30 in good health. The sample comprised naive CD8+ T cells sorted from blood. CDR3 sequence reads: CASSLGQGDGYTF. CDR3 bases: TGCGCCAGCAGCTTGGGACAGGGCGATGGCTACACCTTC. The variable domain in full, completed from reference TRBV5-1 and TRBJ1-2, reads KAGVTQTPRYLIKTRGQQVTLSCSPISGHRSVSWYQQTPGQGLQFLFEYFSETQRNKGNFPGRFSGRQFSNSRSEMNVSTLELGDSALYLCASSLGQGDGYTFGSGTRLTVV.